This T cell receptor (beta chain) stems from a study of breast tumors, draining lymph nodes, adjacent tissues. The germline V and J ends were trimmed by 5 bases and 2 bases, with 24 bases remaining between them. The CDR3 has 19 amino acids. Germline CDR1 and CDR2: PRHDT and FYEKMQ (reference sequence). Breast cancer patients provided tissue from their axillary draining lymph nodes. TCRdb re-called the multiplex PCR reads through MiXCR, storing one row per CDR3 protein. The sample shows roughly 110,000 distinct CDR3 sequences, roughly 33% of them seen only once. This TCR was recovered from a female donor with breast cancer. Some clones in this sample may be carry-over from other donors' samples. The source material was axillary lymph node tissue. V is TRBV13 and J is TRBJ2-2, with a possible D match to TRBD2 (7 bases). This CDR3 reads CASSPPGEGGPGNTGELFF. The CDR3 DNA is TGTGCCAGCAGCCCGCCCGGGGAGGGGGGACCTGGAAACACCGGGGAGCTGTTTTTT.